This TCR beta chain was sequenced in a study of graft-versus-host responses after intestinal transplantation. As for the study in general: As for transplant type, recipients had multivisceral, liver-intestinal, or isolated intestinal grafts. Tacrolimus plus steroids were given to all recipients for approximately 3 years, preceded by anti-thymocyte globulin induction.

Germline CDR1 is MGHRA and CDR2 is YSYEKL. This CDR3 comprises 16 residues. J lost 2 bases, V lost 4 bases, and 7 bases had no gene match. Profiling relied on immunoSEQ multiplex PCR, and the TCRdb table lists in-frame clones only, not all of them. The table includes over 45,000 clones, 80% to 90% detected once. Broader study findings: Ileal or blood samples showed some GvH clones first, and such clones were also found in recipient marrow. Some patients had graft-donor T cell macrochimerism, and their allografts showed high graft-versus-host to host-versus-graft clonal ratios.

Notes on this clone: Its antigen is currently unknown.

Source: PBMCs, taken 26 days after transplant. The chain employs TRBV4-1 and TRBJ2-1; 8 bases map to TRBD1. This TCR derives from a human patient who received an intestinal transplant, so some T cells may come from the graft donor. CDR3 sequence (DNA): TGCGCCAGCAGCCTAAGGGGACAGGCGGCCTACAATGAGCAGTTCTTC. It specifies CASSLRGQAAYNEQFF.